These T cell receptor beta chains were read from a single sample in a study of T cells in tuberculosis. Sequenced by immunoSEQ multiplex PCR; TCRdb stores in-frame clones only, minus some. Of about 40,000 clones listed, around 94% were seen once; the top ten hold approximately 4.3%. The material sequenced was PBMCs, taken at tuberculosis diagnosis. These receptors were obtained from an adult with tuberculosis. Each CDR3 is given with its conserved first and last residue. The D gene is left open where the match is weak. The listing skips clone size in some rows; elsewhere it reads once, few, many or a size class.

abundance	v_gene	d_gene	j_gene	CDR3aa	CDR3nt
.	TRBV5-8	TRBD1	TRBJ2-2	CASSLYPGGMTGELFF	TGTGCCAGCAGCTTGTATCCAGGGGGCATGACCGGGGAGCTGTTTTTT
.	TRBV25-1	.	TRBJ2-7	CASSFQYEQYF	TGTGCCAGCAGTTTCCAGTACGAGCAGTACTTC
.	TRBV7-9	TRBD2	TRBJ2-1	CASSFTSGENEQFF	TGTGCCAGCAGCTTTACTAGCGGGGAGAATGAGCAGTTCTTC
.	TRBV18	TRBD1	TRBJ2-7	CASSPPTGSVHEQYF	TGTGCCAGCTCACCCCCGACAGGGTCGGTCCACGAGCAGTACTTC
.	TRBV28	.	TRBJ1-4	CASSLSWGQGSATNEKLFF	TGTGCCAGCAGTTTATCCTGGGGGCAGGGATCCGCAACTAATGAAAAACTGTTTTTT
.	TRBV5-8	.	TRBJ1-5	CASGRKTTSNQPQHF	TGTGCCAGCGGGAGAAAGACTACTAGCAATCAGCCCCAGCATTTT
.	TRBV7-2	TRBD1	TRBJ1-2	CASSATGGLGYTF	TGTGCCAGCAGCGCCACAGGGGGCCTTGGCTACACCTTC
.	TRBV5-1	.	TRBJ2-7	CASSLLSRELNEQYF	TGCGCCAGCAGCTTGTTGTCGAGGGAGCTTAACGAGCAGTACTTC
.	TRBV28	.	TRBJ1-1	CASSQQVMNTEAFF	TGTGCCAGCAGCCAACAGGTTATGAACACTGAAGCTTTCTTT
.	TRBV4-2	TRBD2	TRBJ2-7	CASSQTALAGVSYEQYF	TGTGCCAGCAGCCAGACTGCTCTAGCGGGGGTTTCCTACGAGCAGTACTTC
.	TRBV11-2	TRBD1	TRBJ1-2	CASSIRQGVGYGYTF	TGTGCCAGCAGCATCAGACAGGGAGTGGGCTATGGCTACACCTTC
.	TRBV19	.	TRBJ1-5	CASSIRGAFNQPQHF	TGTGCCAGTAGTATCCGTGGGGCATTCAATCAGCCCCAGCATTTT
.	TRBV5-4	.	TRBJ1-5	CASSLGDQPQHF	TGTGCCAGCAGCCTCGGGGATCAGCCCCAGCATTTT
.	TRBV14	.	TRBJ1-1	CASSLAGGTFEAFF	TGTGCCAGCAGCCTAGCTGGGGGCACATTTGAAGCTTTCTTT
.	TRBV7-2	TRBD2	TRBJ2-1	CASSRISSGGHEQFF	TGTGCCAGCAGCCGAATCTCTAGCGGGGGCCATGAGCAGTTCTTC
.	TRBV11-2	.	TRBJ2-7	CASSLAPEASYEQYF	TGTGCCAGCAGCTTAGCCCCAGAGGCCTCCTACGAGCAGTACTTC
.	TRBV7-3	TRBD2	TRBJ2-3	CASSPRLAGVDTQYF	TGTGCCAGCAGCCCCCGACTAGCGGGCGTGGATACGCAGTATTTT
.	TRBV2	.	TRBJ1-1	CASSEDRWNTEAFF	TGTGCCAGCAGTGAAGACAGGTGGAACACTGAAGCTTTCTTT
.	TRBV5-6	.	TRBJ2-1	CASSLLLPSYNEQFF	TGTGCCAGCAGCTTACTTCTGCCCTCCTACAATGAGCAGTTCTTC
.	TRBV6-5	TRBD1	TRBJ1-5	CASRKNRGHQPQHF	TGTGCCAGCAGGAAGAACAGGGGCCATCAGCCCCAGCATTTT
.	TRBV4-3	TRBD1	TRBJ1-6	CASSQGTGINSPLHF	TGCGCCAGCAGCCAGGGGACAGGGATTAATTCACCCCTCCACTTT
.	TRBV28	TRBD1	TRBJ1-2	CASSLRKGAGYTF	TGTGCCAGCAGTTTACGAAAGGGGGCTGGCTACACCTTC
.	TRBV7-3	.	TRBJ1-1	CASSLIPAGDRGTEAFF	TGTGCCAGCAGCTTAATCCCCGCAGGGGATAGGGGCACTGAAGCTTTCTTT
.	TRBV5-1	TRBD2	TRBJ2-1	CASSYEGLATNEQFF	TGCGCCAGCAGCTATGAGGGACTAGCGACCAATGAGCAGTTCTTC
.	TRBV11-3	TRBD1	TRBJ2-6	CASSATGDSSGANVLTF	TGTGCCAGCAGCGCAACAGGGGACAGCTCTGGGGCCAACGTCCTGACTTTC
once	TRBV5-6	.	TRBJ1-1	CASSLGGRGTEAFF	TGTGCCAGCAGCTTAGGGGGGCGGGGGACTGAAGCTTTCTTT
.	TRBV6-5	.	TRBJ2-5	CASSYSPDTQETQYF	TGTGCCAGCAGTTACTCGCCGGACACCCAAGAGACCCAGTACTTC
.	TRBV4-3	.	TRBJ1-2	CASSQGHGWDGYTF	TGCGCCAGCAGCCAAGGTCACGGGTGGGATGGCTACACCTTC
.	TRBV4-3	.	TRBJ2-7	CASSRGLQGLGEQYF	TGCGCCAGCAGCCGGGGGTTGCAGGGACTGGGGGAGCAGTACTTC
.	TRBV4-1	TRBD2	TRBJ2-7	CASSQGGLAAYYEQYF	TGCGCCAGCAGCCAAGGGGGACTAGCGGCCTACTACGAGCAGTACTTC
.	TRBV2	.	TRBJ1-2	CASSRAGWGYTF	TGTGCCAGCAGTCGCGCGGGCTGGGGCTACACCTTC
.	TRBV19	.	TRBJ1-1	CASSITGQTNTEAFF	TGTGCCAGTAGTATAACTGGACAGACGAACACTGAAGCTTTCTTT
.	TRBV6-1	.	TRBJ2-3	CASSERNSWITDTQYF	TGTGCCAGCAGTGAACGGAATAGCTGGATTACAGATACGCAGTATTTT
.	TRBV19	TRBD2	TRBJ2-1	CASSMVAGVRNEQFF	TGTGCCAGTAGTATGGTAGCGGGGGTTAGAAATGAGCAGTTCTTC
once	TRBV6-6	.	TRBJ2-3	CASTPGGSTDTQYF	TGTGCCAGCACTCCAGGGGGGTCCACAGATACGCAGTATTTT
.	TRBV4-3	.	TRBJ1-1	CASSQATTPNTEAFF	TGCGCCAGCAGCCAAGCCACGACACCTAACACTGAAGCTTTCTTT
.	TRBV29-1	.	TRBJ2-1	CSVVSSVSYNEQFF	TGCAGCGTTGTATCGTCAGTTTCCTACAATGAGCAGTTCTTC
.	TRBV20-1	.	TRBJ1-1	CSVTKVTEAFF	TGCAGTGTGACTAAGGTCACTGAAGCTTTCTTT
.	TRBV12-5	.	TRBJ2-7	CASGLRGAKAYEQYF	TGTGCTAGTGGTTTGCGGGGGGCGAAGGCCTACGAGCAGTACTTC
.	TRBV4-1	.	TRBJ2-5	CASSQSSGTHQETQYF	TGCGCCAGCAGCCAATCAAGCGGGACACACCAAGAGACCCAGTACTTC
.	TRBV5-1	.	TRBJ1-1	CASSSRQANTEAFF	TGCGCCAGCAGCTCAAGACAGGCCAACACTGAAGCTTTCTTT
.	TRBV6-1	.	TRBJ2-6	CASSPQVGSNVLTF	TGTGCCAGCAGTCCCCAGGTCGGATCCAACGTCCTGACTTTC
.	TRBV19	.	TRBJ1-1	CASSHGWGEAFF	TGTGCCAGTAGCCATGGGTGGGGCGAAGCTTTCTTT
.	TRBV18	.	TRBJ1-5	CASSPGIVSNQPQHF	TGTGCCAGCTCACCTGGCATCGTCAGCAATCAGCCCCAGCATTTT
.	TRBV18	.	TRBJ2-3	CASSPPNRVLGIDTQYF	TGTGCCAGCTCACCACCGAACAGGGTGTTAGGTATAGATACGCAGTATTTT
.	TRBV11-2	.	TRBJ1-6	CASSLGNSYNSPLHF	TGTGCCAGCAGCTTAGGTAACAGCTATAATTCACCCCTCCACTTT
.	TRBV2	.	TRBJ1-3	CASRERVSGNTIYF	TGTGCCAGCAGGGAACGGGTCTCTGGAAACACCATATATTTT
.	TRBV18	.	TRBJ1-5	CASRTTGDSNQPQHF	TGTGCCAGCCGAACCACAGGAGATAGCAATCAGCCCCAGCATTTT
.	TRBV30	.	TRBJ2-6	CAWTERFSGANVLTF	TGTGCCTGGACAGAAAGATTCTCTGGGGCCAACGTCCTGACTTTC
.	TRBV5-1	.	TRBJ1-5	CASSLTGSNQPQHF	TGCGCCAGCAGCTTGACAGGAAGCAATCAGCCCCAGCATTTT
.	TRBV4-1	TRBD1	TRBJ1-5	CASSLRAGTGDSNQPQHF	TGCGCCAGCAGCCTGAGGGCCGGGACAGGGGATAGCAATCAGCCCCAGCATTTT
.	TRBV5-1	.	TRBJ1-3	CASSREGDGHTIYF	TGCGCCAGCAGCCGAGAGGGAGATGGTCACACCATATATTTT
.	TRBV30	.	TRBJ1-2	CAWSTGQSNYGYTF	TGTGCCTGGAGCACCGGACAGTCTAACTATGGCTACACCTTC
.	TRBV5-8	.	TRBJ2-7	CASSRTSREQYF	TGTGCCAGCAGCCGGACTTCGCGGGAGCAGTACTTC
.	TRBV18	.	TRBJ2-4	CASSPPQLSKNIQYF	TGTGCCAGCTCACCACCCCAGTTATCCAAAAACATTCAGTACTTC
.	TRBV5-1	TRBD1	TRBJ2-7	CASSRTGGLSYEQYF	TGCGCCAGCAGCAGAACAGGGGGCCTCTCCTACGAGCAGTACTTC
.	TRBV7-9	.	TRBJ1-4	CASSSLGQKEKLFF	TGTGCCAGCAGCTCCCTGGGACAAAAAGAAAAACTGTTTTTT
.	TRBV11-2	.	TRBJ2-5	CASSLVTGLKTQYF	TGTGCCAGCAGCTTAGTAACAGGCCTGAAGACCCAGTACTTC